This T cell receptor beta chain was recorded in a study of T cell changes during pregnancy in multiple sclerosis. After removal of 5 bases from V and 4 bases from J, the junction contained 5 bases not matched to a gene. The CDR3 spans 15 residues. Germline CDR1 MGHRA, CDR2 YSYEKL. Here immunoSEQ multiplex PCR was the method, and the copy in TCRdb shows in-frame clones only, minus some. The sample has around 80,000 clones; roughly 96% are singletons. V gene TRBV4-1 combines with J gene TRBJ2-3; TRBD2 agrees at 11 bases. This receptor was obtained from a female donor with multiple sclerosis, enrolled in a pregnancy study. The specimen was peripheral blood, collected in the second trimester of pregnancy. The CDR3 DNA reads TGCGCCAGCAGCGTACTAGCGGGAGTGGCAGATACGCAGTATTTT. Translated: CASSVLAGVADTQYF.